Following are 4 T cell receptor beta chains from one sample sequenced in a study of spatial heterogeneity in lung cancer. Study results and limitations: Within tumors, counts of expanded alpha and beta TCRs tracked tumor mutation counts.

A single record per CDR3 protein comes from TCRdb applying MiXCR to the 5' RACE reads. In the table there are about 15,000 distinct CDR3 sequences, around 7.8% of which are singletons. For these receptors, no antigen is known. Time point denoted: sample taken at primary tumor resection. Sequencing used lung tumor tissue, obtained at surgery. These receptors were collected from a male donor with early-stage non-small cell lung cancer.

This clonotype was seen repeatedly, ten times or more. This chain joins TRBV11-2 and TRBJ2-5; no clear D. This CDR3 has 15 residues. Germline V lookup: CDR1 SGHAT, CDR2 FQNNGV. Trimming took off 5 bases at V and 0 bases at J, with 13 bases between the two ends. The CDR3 region is CASSQLLQYQETQYF. CDR3 coding DNA: TGTGCCAGCAGCCAACTTTTGCAGTACCAAGAGACCCAGTACTTC.

By its share, this clonotype is medium-sized. V usage is TRBV7-2 and J usage is TRBJ2-2; 8 nucleotides match TRBD1. The CDR3 loop spans 17 amino acids. Germline loops: CDR1 SGHTA, CDR2 FQGNSA. V lost 2 bases and J lost 4; bases outside the gene matches: 9. CDR3: CASSLWWQGASTGELFF. The CDR3 DNA follows: TGTGCCAGCAGCTTATGGTGGCAGGGGGCGTCCACCGGGGAGCTGTTTTTT. Full variable domain (outside the CDR3, taken from reference TRBV7-2 and TRBJ2-2): GAGVSQSPSNKVTEKGKDVELRCDPISGHTALYWYRQSLGQGLEFLIYFQGNSAPDKSGLPSDRFSAERTGGSVSTLTIQRTQQEDSAVYLCASSLWWQGASTGELFFGEGSRLTVL.

The V call is TRBV15, the J call TRBJ2-4, with 11 bases that match TRBD2. V lost 0 bases, J lost 1 base, and 11 bases stayed unmatched. The CDR3 consists of 20 residues. Germline CDR1 is LNHNV and CDR2 is YYDKDF (reference sequence). The CDR3 sequence is CATSRDRVLAGEGAKNIQYF. The CDR3 nucleotides are TGTGCCACCAGCAGAGATCGTGTACTAGCGGGAGAGGGGGCCAAAAACATTCAGTACTTC. Full variable domain (rest looked up from reference TRBV15 and TRBJ2-4): DAMVIQNPRYQVTQFGKPVTLSCSQTLNHNVMYWYQQKSSQAPKLLFHYYDKDFNNEADTPDNFQSRRPNTSFCFLDIRSPGLGDTAMYLCATSRDRVLAGEGAKNIQYFGAGTRLSVL.

This chain connects TRBV5-1 to TRBJ2-3; maybe TRBD1 (6 bases). The CDR3 consists of 16 residues. Germline values: CDR1 SGHRS, CDR2 YFSETQ. The ends were cut back, 4 bases at V and 0 bases at J, with 15 bases in the middle. The CDR3 here is CASSPRRGRSTDTQYF. In DNA form, the CDR3 reads TGCGCCAGCAGCCCCCGCAGGGGACGAAGCACAGATACGCAGTATTTT. The whole variable domain, remainder taken from reference TRBV5-1 and TRBJ2-3, is KAGVTQTPRYLIKTRGQQVTLSCSPISGHRSVSWYQQTPGQGLQFLFEYFSETQRNKGNFPGRFSGRQFSNSRSEMNVSTLELGDSALYLCASSPRRGRSTDTQYFGPGTRLTVL.